This TCR beta chain was captured by sequencing in a study of T cell repertoires in cytomegalovirus infection. Overall study context: A matching HLA type, together with CMV infection, was signaled by public TCR beta signatures. Broader study findings: Dominating the ex vivo response were TCR beta clonotypes that were CMV-specific and HLA-C-restricted. Individuals carrying CMV plus the relevant HLA were identified by cumulative frequency of public TCR beta families.

V shed 3 bases and J shed 0 bases, with 18 bases lying between them. Germline CDR1 reads SGHAT; CDR2 reads FQNNGV. The CDR3 is 17 amino acids. A single record per CDR3 protein comes from TCRdb applying MiXCR to the reads. The table records almost 500,000 distinct CDR3 sequences, around 11% of them present only once. A word on this clonotype: As yet, its antigen is unknown.

V and J are TRBV11-2 and TRBJ2-7; D remains ambiguous. The material sequenced was PBMCs. This TCR was recovered from a human donor in good health (CMV status not recorded). Some clones in this sample may be carry-over from other donors' samples. The DNA of the CDR3 is TGTGCCAGCAGCTTGGGATTCCTGACGGCGACCTCCTACGAGCAGTACTTC. Its translation is CASSLGFLTATSYEQYF.